This TCR beta chain comes out of a study of technical replicates of blood from several donors. The table lists this clone with a count of one. Measured with immunoSEQ multiplex PCR; TCRdb has only the in-frame clones, and not every one. The top ten hold 0.35% to 0.45% of the sample, which has tens of thousands of clones, almost 97% seen once. Losses at the gene ends were 5 bases for V and 8 bases for J; bases not matched to a gene: 7. Germline CDR1 MDHEN, CDR2 SYDVKM. The CDR3 contains 13 residues. The sequenced sample was T cells isolated from PBMCs. This receptor was obtained from a human donor in good health. The V and J genes are TRBV28 and TRBJ1-2; 8 bases agree with TRBD1. CDR3 nucleotide sequence: TGTGCCAGCAGTACCGGACAGGGACGGGGCTACACCTTC. This translates into CASSTGQGRGYTF.